The present T cell receptor beta chain was sequenced within a study of T cells in Graves' hyperthyroidism and ophthalmopathy. Study background: Peripheral blood collection took place at initial diagnosis, before any treatment.

The CDR3 is made up of 14 amino acids. The germline gives CDR1 DFQATT, CDR2 SNEGSKA (reference sequence). The junction had 13 bases not matched to a gene; V was cut back by 5 bases and J by 8 bases. Patients were excluded for uncontrolled infection, other autoimmune disease, pregnancy or lactation. Each 10 ml fresh peripheral blood draw supplied the PBMCs. Amplification yielded TCR beta CDR3 regions, with RNA transcripts as the source. TCR CDR3 regions were first amplified by RT-PCR with HTBI primers. TCRdb reprocessed the multiplex PCR reads via MiXCR and lists one record per CDR3 protein. The profile shows around 400,000 distinct CDR3 sequences, 13% of them singletons. Worth noting for this clonotype: Antigen: not known. It may be a read error: a sequence one base away is much more abundant.

Study conclusions and caveats: In validation, the model predicted ophthalmopathy. These predictions came a median roughly six months before onset.

The origin of this receptor is a woman younger than 35 with Graves' hyperthyroidism. The rearrangement links TRBV20-1 to TRBJ1-2; 8 bases map to TRBD1. Sequenced input: blood. In DNA, the CDR3 is TGCAGTGCTGGTCCGAACAGGGGGTTGGAAGGCTACACCTTC. Translating it yields CSAGPNRGLEGYTF.